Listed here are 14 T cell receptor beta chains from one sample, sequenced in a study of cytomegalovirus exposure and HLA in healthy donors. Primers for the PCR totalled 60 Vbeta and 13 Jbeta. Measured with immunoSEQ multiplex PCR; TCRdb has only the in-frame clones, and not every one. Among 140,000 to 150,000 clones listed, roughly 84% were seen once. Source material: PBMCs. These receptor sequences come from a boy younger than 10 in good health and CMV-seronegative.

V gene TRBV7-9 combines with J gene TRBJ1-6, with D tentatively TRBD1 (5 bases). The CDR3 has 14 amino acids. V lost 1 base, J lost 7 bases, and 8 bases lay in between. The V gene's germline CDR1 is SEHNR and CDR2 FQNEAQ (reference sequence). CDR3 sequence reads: CASSLGTKNSPLHF. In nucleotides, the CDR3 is TGTGCCAGCAGCTTAGGGACAAAGAATTCACCCCTCCACTTT.

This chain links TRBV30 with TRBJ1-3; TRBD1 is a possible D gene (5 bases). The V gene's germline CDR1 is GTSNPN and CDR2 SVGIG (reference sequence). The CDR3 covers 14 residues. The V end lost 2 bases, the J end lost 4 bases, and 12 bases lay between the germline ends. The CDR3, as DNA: TGTGCCTGGAGTCAGGGTATGATCGGAAACACCATATATTTT. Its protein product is CAWSQGMIGNTIYF.

The CDR3 protein is CASSPGDREVTFF. The DNA of the CDR3 is TGTGCCAGCAGTCCGGGGGACAGGGAGGTAACTTTCTTT. The chain has TRBV27 and TRBJ1-1, with 9 bases identical to TRBD1. Germline CDR1 and CDR2: MNHEY and SMNVEV (reference sequence). The CDR3 covers 13 residues. V was pared by 5 bases and J by 12 bases, with 10 bases of the junction left unmatched.

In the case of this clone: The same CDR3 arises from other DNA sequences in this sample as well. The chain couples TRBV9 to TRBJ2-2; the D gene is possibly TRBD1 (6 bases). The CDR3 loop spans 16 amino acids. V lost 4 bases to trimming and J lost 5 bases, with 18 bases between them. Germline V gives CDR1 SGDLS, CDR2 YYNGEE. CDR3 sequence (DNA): TGTGCCAGCAGCCCTACGGGACAAATGACTACCGGGGAGCTGTTTTTT. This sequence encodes CASSPTGQMTTGELFF.

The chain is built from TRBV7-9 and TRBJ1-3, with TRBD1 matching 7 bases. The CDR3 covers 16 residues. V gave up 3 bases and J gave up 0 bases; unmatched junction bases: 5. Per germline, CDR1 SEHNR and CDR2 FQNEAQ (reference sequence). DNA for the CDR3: TGTGCCAGCAGCTTTCCGGGACAGAGCTCTGGAAACACCATATATTTT. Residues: CASSFPGQSSGNTIYF.

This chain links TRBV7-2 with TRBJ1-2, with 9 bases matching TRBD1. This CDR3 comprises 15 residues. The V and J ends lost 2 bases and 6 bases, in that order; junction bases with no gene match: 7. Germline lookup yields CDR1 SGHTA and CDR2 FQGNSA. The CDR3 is CASSLKQGASHGYTF. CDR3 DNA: TGTGCCAGCAGCTTAAAACAGGGGGCTTCGCATGGCTACACCTTC.

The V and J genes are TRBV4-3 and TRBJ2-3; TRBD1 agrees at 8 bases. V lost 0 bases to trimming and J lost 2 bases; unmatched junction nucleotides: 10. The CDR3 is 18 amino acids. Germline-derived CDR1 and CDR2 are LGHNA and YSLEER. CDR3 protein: CASSQDHTIQGATDTQYF. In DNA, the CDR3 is TGCGCCAGCAGCCAAGATCATACTATTCAGGGGGCCACAGATACGCAGTATTTT.

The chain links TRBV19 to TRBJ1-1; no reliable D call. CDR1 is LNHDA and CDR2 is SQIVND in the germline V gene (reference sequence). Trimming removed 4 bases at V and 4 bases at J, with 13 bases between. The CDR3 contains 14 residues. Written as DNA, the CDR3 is TGTGCCAGTAGTACCCTCGCCGGCGGCACTGAAGCTTTCTTT. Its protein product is CASSTLAGGTEAFF.

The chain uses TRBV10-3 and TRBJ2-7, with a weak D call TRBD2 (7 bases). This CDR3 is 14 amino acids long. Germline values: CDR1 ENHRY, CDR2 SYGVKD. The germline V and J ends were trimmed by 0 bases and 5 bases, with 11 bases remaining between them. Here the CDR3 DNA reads TGTGCCATCAGTGAGTCTGGCGGGGGCGACGAGCAGTACTTC. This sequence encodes CAISESGGGDEQYF.

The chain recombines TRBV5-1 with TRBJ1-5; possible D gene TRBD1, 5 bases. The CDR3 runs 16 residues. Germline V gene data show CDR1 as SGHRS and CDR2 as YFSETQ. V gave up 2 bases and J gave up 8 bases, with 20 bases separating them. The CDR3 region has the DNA TGCGCCAGCAGCTTTGGATTTGGGGGAGGGATGGAGCCCCAGCATTTT. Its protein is CASSFGFGGGMEPQHF.

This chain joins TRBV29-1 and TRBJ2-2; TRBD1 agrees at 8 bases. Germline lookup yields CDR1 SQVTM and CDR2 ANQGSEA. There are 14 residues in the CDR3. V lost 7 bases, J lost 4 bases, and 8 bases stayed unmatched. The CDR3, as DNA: TGCAGCGCCAGGACAGGGTTCGGCACCGGGGAGCTGTTTTTT. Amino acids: CSARTGFGTGELFF.

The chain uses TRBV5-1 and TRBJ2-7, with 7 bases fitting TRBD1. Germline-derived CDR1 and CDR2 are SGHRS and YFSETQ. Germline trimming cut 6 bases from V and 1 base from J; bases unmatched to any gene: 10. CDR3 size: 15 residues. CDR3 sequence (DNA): TGCGCCAGCACACCCCGACAGGGAAGATCCTACGAGCAGTACTTC. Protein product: CASTPRQGRSYEQYF.

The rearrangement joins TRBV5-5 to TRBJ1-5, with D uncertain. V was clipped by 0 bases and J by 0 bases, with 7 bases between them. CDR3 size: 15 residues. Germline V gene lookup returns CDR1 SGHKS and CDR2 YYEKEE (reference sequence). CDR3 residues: CASSLGEDSNQPQHF. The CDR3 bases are TGTGCCAGCAGCTTGGGCGAGGATAGCAATCAGCCCCAGCATTTT.

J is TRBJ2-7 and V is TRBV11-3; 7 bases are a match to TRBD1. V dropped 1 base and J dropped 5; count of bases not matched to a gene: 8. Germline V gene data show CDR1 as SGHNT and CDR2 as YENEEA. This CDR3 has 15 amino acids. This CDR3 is CASSLVTGPLHEQYF. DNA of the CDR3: TGTGCCAGCAGCTTAGTGACAGGGCCCCTCCACGAGCAGTACTTC. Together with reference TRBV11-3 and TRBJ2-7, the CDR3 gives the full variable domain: EAGVVQSPRYKIIEKKQPVAFWCNPISGHNTLYWYLQNLGQGPELLIRYENEEAVDDSQLPKDRFSAERLKGVDSTLKIQPAELGDSAVYLCASSLVTGPLHEQYFGPGTRLTVT.